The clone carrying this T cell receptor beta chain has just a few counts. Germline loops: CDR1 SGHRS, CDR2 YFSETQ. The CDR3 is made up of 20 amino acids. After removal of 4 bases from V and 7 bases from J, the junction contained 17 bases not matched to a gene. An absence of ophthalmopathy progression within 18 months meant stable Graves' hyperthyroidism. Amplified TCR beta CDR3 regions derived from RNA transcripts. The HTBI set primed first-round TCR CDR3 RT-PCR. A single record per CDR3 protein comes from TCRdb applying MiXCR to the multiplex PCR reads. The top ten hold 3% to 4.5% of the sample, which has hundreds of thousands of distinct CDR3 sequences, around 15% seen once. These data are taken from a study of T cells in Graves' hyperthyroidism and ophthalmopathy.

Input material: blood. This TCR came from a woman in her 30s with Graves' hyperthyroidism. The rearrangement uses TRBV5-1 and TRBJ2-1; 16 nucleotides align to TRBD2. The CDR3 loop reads CASSLLGGTSGRATRNEQFF. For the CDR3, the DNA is TGCGCCAGCAGCCTCCTGGGCGGGACTAGCGGGAGGGCCACACGTAATGAGCAGTTCTTC.